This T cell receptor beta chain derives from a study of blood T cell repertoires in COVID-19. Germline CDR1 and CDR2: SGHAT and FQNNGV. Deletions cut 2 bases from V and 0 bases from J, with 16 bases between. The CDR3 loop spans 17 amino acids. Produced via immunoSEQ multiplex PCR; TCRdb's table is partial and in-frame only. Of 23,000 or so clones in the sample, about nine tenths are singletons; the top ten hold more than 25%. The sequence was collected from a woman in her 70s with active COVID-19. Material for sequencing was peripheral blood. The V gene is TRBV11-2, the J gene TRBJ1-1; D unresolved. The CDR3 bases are TGTGCCAGCAGCTTATTCCGCGCAGCGAGGATGAACACTGAAGCTTTCTTT. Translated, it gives CASSLFRAARMNTEAFF.